These T cell receptor beta chains were read from a single sample in a study of T cell responses to AZD1222 COVID-19 vaccine. Sequencing used immunoSEQ multiplex PCR; TCRdb keeps in-frame clones, though not all of them. The sample lists over 150,000 clones, roughly 93% occurring once. The sample here was peripheral blood, taken 28 days after the second dose of the MenACWY control vaccine. The receptors shown here come from an adult who received the MenACWY meningococcal vaccine as a control. Each CDR3 is given with its conserved first and last residue. A D gene is named only where the DNA matches it firmly. For some rows the clone size is stated as once, few or many, or as a class when expanded; others skip it.

V: TRBV2; size: .; D: TRBD1; J: TRBJ2-7; CDR3: CASSSDRGHEQYF; DNA: TGTGCCAGCAGTTCCGACAGGGGCCACGAGCAGTACTTC
V: TRBV7-9; size: .; D: .; J: TRBJ1-5; CDR3: CASSQTAGSNQPQHF; DNA: TGTGCCAGCAGTCAAACAGCGGGAAGCAATCAGCCCCAGCATTTT
V: TRBV19; size: .; D: .; J: TRBJ1-5; CDR3: CASSPRRGGDQPQHF; DNA: TGTGCCAGTAGTCCCAGGAGGGGGGGAGATCAGCCCCAGCATTTT
V: TRBV6-5; size: .; D: .; J: TRBJ2-2; CDR3: CASSPRGALTGELFF; DNA: TGTGCCAGCAGCCCGAGGGGGGCTCTTACCGGGGAGCTGTTTTTT
V: TRBV7-2; size: .; D: .; J: TRBJ2-5; CDR3: CASSPRGQRRQETQYF; DNA: TGTGCCAGCAGCCCACGGGGCCAGCGGAGGCAAGAGACCCAGTACTTC
V: TRBV6-1; size: .; D: .; J: TRBJ1-5; CDR3: CASSELGGTRPQHF; DNA: TGTGCCAGCAGTGAATTGGGGGGGACGAGGCCCCAGCATTTT
V: TRBV6-5; size: .; D: .; J: TRBJ2-3; CDR3: CASRGPGASTDTQYF; DNA: TGTGCCAGCAGGGGCCCAGGCGCTAGCACAGATACGCAGTATTTT
V: TRBV19; size: .; D: .; J: TRBJ2-7; CDR3: CASSSSLGSRSYEQYF; DNA: TGTGCCAGTAGTTCGAGTTTGGGCAGCCGCTCCTACGAGCAGTACTTC
V: TRBV19; size: .; D: .; J: TRBJ1-5; CDR3: CASSPRPTGYSNQPQHF; DNA: TGTGCCAGTAGTCCCCGCCCGACAGGATATAGCAATCAGCCCCAGCATTTT
V: TRBV6-5; size: once; D: .; J: TRBJ1-5; CDR3: CASSYKPGNQPQHF; DNA: TGTGCCAGCAGTTACAAGCCCGGCAATCAGCCCCAGCATTTT
V: TRBV19; size: .; D: .; J: TRBJ1-4; CDR3: CASSTGPEGVKLFF; DNA: TGTGCCAGTAGTACCGGCCCGGAAGGTGTAAAACTGTTTTTT
V: TRBV29-1; size: .; D: .; J: TRBJ2-1; CDR3: CSAPGGGSYNEQFF; DNA: TGCAGCGCCCCAGGGGGGGGCTCCTACAATGAGCAGTTCTTC
V: TRBV6-4; size: .; D: .; J: TRBJ2-1; CDR3: CASSDSGIQQFF; DNA: TGTGCCAGCAGTGACTCAGGGATTCAGCAGTTCTTC
V: TRBV5-5; size: .; D: TRBD1; J: TRBJ1-1; CDR3: CASRRLTGGRITEAFF; DNA: TGTGCCAGCAGACGCTTGACAGGGGGGCGGATTACTGAAGCTTTCTTT
V: TRBV7-8; size: .; D: TRBD2; J: TRBJ2-3; CDR3: CASSPRTSGGPDTQYF; DNA: TGTGCCAGCAGCCCCCGGACTAGCGGGGGGCCTGATACGCAGTATTTT
V: TRBV11-2; size: .; D: TRBD1; J: TRBJ1-1; CDR3: CASSLIQGGSEAFF; DNA: TGTGCCAGCAGCTTAATACAGGGGGGGTCTGAAGCTTTCTTT
V: TRBV2; size: .; D: TRBD1; J: TRBJ1-6; CDR3: CASSDRDRVNSPLHF; DNA: TGTGCCAGCAGCGACCGGGACAGGGTCAATTCACCCCTCCACTTT
V: TRBV7-9; size: .; D: TRBD1; J: TRBJ1-2; CDR3: CASRQGNSGGYTF; DNA: TGTGCCAGCAGACAGGGGAATTCGGGTGGCTACACCTTC
V: TRBV29-1; size: .; D: .; J: TRBJ2-3; CDR3: CSVEVGGRGDTQYF; DNA: TGCAGCGTTGAAGTTGGGGGTAGGGGAGATACGCAGTATTTT
V: TRBV18; size: .; D: TRBD2; J: TRBJ2-1; CDR3: CASSPQTGGNEQFF; DNA: TGTGCCAGCTCACCCCAAACGGGGGGCAATGAGCAGTTCTTC
V: TRBV6-2/TRBV6-3; size: .; D: .; J: TRBJ1-4; CDR3: CASSGRNEKLFF; DNA: TGTGCCAGCAGTGGGCGAAATGAAAAACTGTTTTTT
V: TRBV5-1; size: .; D: TRBD1; J: TRBJ1-1; CDR3: CASSLDQGDEAFF; DNA: TGCGCCAGCAGCTTGGATCAGGGGGATGAAGCTTTCTTT
V: TRBV6-4; size: once; D: TRBD1; J: TRBJ2-2; CDR3: CASSTGAGELFF; DNA: TGTGCCAGCAGTACAGGGGCCGGGGAGCTGTTTTTT
V: TRBV30; size: .; D: .; J: TRBJ1-1; CDR3: CAWTLGANTEAFF; DNA: TGTGCCTGGACCCTGGGGGCGAACACTGAAGCTTTCTTT
V: TRBV4-1; size: .; D: .; J: TRBJ1-4; CDR3: CASSQGRGEGEKLFF; DNA: TGCGCCAGCAGCCAAGGTCGTGGAGAGGGAGAAAAACTGTTTTTT
V: TRBV7-2; size: .; D: TRBD1; J: TRBJ2-3; CDR3: CASSPTILRQGNTDTQYF; DNA: TGTGCCAGCAGCCCAACAATTTTAAGACAGGGGAACACAGATACGCAGTATTTT
V: TRBV27; size: .; D: .; J: TRBJ2-1; CDR3: CASSSDPEYNEQFF; DNA: TGTGCCAGCAGTTCCGACCCCGAGTACAATGAGCAGTTCTTC
V: TRBV5-1; size: once; D: .; J: TRBJ1-1; CDR3: CASSLRDGTEAFF; DNA: TGCGCCAGCAGCTTAAGGGACGGCACTGAAGCTTTCTTT
V: TRBV9; size: .; D: .; J: TRBJ1-1; CDR3: CASSVQSALNTEAFF; DNA: TGTGCCAGCAGCGTACAATCAGCGCTGAACACTGAAGCTTTCTTT
V: TRBV2; size: .; D: .; J: TRBJ1-2; CDR3: CASLNPGAYGYTF; DNA: TGTGCCAGCCTCAACCCCGGGGCCTATGGCTACACCTTC
V: TRBV12-3/TRBV12-4; size: .; D: .; J: TRBJ2-2; CDR3: CASSLGDGGELFF; DNA: TGTGCCAGCAGTTTGGGGGATGGCGGGGAGCTGTTTTTT
V: TRBV5-1; size: .; D: .; J: TRBJ1-1; CDR3: CASSFPSTEAFF; DNA: TGCGCCAGCAGCTTTCCCAGCACTGAAGCTTTCTTT
V: TRBV5-1; size: .; D: .; J: TRBJ1-4; CDR3: CASSIAGMTTNEKLFF; DNA: TGCGCCAGCAGTATCGCCGGGATGACAACTAATGAAAAACTGTTTTTT
V: TRBV11-2; size: .; D: .; J: TRBJ2-2; CDR3: CASKDNIAPGELFF; DNA: TGTGCCAGCAAGGATAACATTGCACCCGGGGAGCTGTTTTTT
V: TRBV2; size: .; D: TRBD1; J: TRBJ1-2; CDR3: CASSGGQKYGYTF; DNA: TGTGCCAGCAGTGGGGGACAGAAGTATGGCTACACCTTC
V: TRBV18; size: .; D: TRBD1; J: TRBJ1-6; CDR3: CASSRAGTADSPLHF; DNA: TGTGCCAGCTCACGCGCCGGGACAGCTGATTCACCCCTCCACTTT
V: TRBV19; size: few; D: .; J: TRBJ1-1; CDR3: CASSPPEGGNTEAFF; DNA: TGTGCCAGTAGTCCTCCCGAGGGGGGGAACACTGAAGCTTTCTTT
V: TRBV15; size: .; D: .; J: TRBJ1-5; CDR3: CATSIRLRQPQHF; DNA: TGTGCCACCAGCATCAGACTAAGGCAGCCCCAGCATTTT
V: TRBV6-5; size: .; D: .; J: TRBJ1-3; CDR3: CATVQGAVNTIYF; DNA: TGTGCCACTGTCCAGGGAGCTGTAAACACCATATATTTT
V: TRBV3-1/TRBV3-2; size: .; D: .; J: TRBJ2-2; CDR3: CASSRFTRGRVGELFF; DNA: TGTGCCAGCAGCCGGTTCACAAGGGGTAGGGTCGGGGAGCTGTTTTTT
V: TRBV6-6; size: .; D: .; J: TRBJ2-2; CDR3: CASSPSRGAGTGELFF; DNA: TGTGCCAGCAGCCCTAGTCGGGGGGCCGGCACCGGGGAGCTGTTTTTT
V: TRBV28; size: .; D: .; J: TRBJ1-2; CDR3: CASSTQGPDGYTF; DNA: TGTGCCAGCAGTACACAGGGTCCGGATGGCTACACCTTC
V: TRBV11-1; size: .; D: .; J: TRBJ1-2; CDR3: CASSSDRGYTF; DNA: TGTGCCAGCAGCTCTGATCGTGGGTACACCTTC
V: TRBV6-6; size: .; D: .; J: TRBJ1-2; CDR3: CASSWRGVSYGYTF; DNA: TGTGCCAGCAGTTGGAGAGGGGTCTCCTATGGCTACACCTTC
V: TRBV5-1; size: .; D: TRBD1; J: TRBJ1-1; CDR3: CASSLPGQASTEAFF; DNA: TGCGCCAGCAGCTTACCGGGACAGGCTAGCACTGAAGCTTTCTTT
V: TRBV5-1; size: .; D: TRBD2; J: TRBJ2-3; CDR3: CASTMGLFTDTQYF; DNA: TGCGCCAGCACCATGGGACTATTCACAGATACGCAGTATTTT
V: TRBV10-1; size: .; D: .; J: TRBJ2-3; CDR3: CASSESTVPTDTQYF; DNA: TGCGCCAGCAGTGAGTCGACAGTACCCACAGATACGCAGTATTTT
V: TRBV7-8; size: .; D: .; J: TRBJ2-6; CDR3: CASSLAGTPRRFAGANVLTF; DNA: TGTGCCAGCAGCTTAGCGGGGACGCCACGTCGCTTTGCTGGGGCCAACGTCCTGACTTTC
V: TRBV19; size: .; D: .; J: TRBJ1-2; CDR3: CASRSGQGHYGYTF; DNA: TGTGCCAGTAGGTCCGGCCAGGGCCACTATGGCTACACCTTC
V: TRBV18; size: .; D: TRBD1; J: TRBJ1-5; CDR3: CASSAGQAYGQPQHF; DNA: TGTGCCAGCTCGGCCGGACAGGCCTACGGTCAGCCCCAGCATTTT
V: TRBV5-6; size: .; D: TRBD1; J: TRBJ1-2; CDR3: CASSLTGVLVGYTF; DNA: TGTGCCAGCAGCCTAACAGGGGTTCTAGTTGGCTACACCTTC
V: TRBV30; size: .; D: TRBD1; J: TRBJ1-2; CDR3: CAWRGTGTGGPNYGYTF; DNA: TGTGCCTGGAGGGGTACCGGGACAGGGGGCCCTAACTATGGCTACACCTTC